This T cell receptor (beta chain) comes out of a study of T-cell reconstitution after alpha-beta-depleted transplantation in children. A library of TCRbeta sequences, prepared with unique molecular identifiers, was generated. TCRdb passed the PCR reads through MiXCR, listing each CDR3 protein once. The sample has about 420,000 distinct CDR3 sequences, about a tenth seen once. With 6 bases removed from V and 5 bases from J, the gap between germline ends came to 25 bases. This CDR3 is built from 18 residues. CDR1 is SNHLY and CDR2 is FYNNEI in the germline V gene. The V gene is TRBV2, the J gene TRBJ2-2; D ambiguous. The sequencing here drew on PBMCs from the stem cell graft donor, taken from the stem cell graft. The TCR originated in a human donor who donated a stem cell graft to a child with acute myeloid leukemia. The CDR3 here is CASSSAVLNSKITGELFF. The CDR3 DNA sequence: TGTGCCAGCAGCTCCGCCGTTCTTAACTCCAAAATTACCGGGGAGCTGTTTTTT.